The rows below give T cell receptor beta chains drawn from one sample of a study of T cell responses to AZD1222 COVID-19 vaccine. Clones were read by immunoSEQ multiplex PCR, and TCRdb kept only the in-frame ones, dropping some. This sample has over 150,000 clones, with 80% to 90% found just once. This specimen was peripheral blood, taken 28 days after the second AZD1222 dose. The source of these receptors is an adult who received the AZD1222 COVID-19 vaccine. The CDR3 runs from the conserved cysteine through the conserved F or W. Each record gives: clone size, D gene, J gene, V gene, CDR3 DNA, CDR3 protein. The D gene is left open where the match is weak. Expanded clones are given a class, and other clones once, few, many or no size at all.

NA	TRBD1	TRBJ1-4	TRBV4-2	TGTGCCAGCAGCCAAAGGTCGGGACAGAATAATGAAAAACTGTTTTTT	CASSQRSGQNNEKLFF
NA	TRBD2	TRBJ2-5	TRBV10-3	TGTGCCATCAGTGAGTCGCAGGGAGGGGAAGAGACCCAGTACTTC	CAISESQGGEETQYF
NA	NA	TRBJ1-1	TRBV30	TGTGCCTGGAGTGTATCCGTCTCTGACACTGAAGCTTTCTTT	CAWSVSVSDTEAFF
NA	NA	TRBJ2-5	TRBV11-2	TGTGCCAGCAGCTTTCGAGAGACCCAGTACTTC	CASSFRETQYF
NA	NA	TRBJ1-6	TRBV18	TGTGCCAGCTCACCACCGGGGGGCGGATCCTATAATTCACCCCTCCACTTT	CASSPPGGGSYNSPLHF
NA	NA	TRBJ1-2	TRBV7-3	TGTGCCAGCAGCTCACACATAGGGACCACTCAAGATGGCTACACCTTC	CASSSHIGTTQDGYTF
NA	NA	TRBJ2-1	TRBV21-1	TGTGCCAGCAGACCCTGTAGGGGGACCTACAATGAGCAGTTCTTC	CASRPCRGTYNEQFF
NA	TRBD1	TRBJ2-4	TRBV5-6	TGTGCCAGCAGCCGAAGACAGGGGACGCCCAAAAACATTCAGTACTTC	CASSRRQGTPKNIQYF
NA	NA	TRBJ1-3	TRBV5-1	TGCGCCAGCAGCTTGGGGGGACCTCTGAGCTCTGGAAACACCATATATTTT	CASSLGGPLSSGNTIYF
NA	NA	TRBJ1-2	TRBV5-4	TGTGCCAGCAGTGAACCGTCCCAGGATGGCTACACCTTC	CASSEPSQDGYTF
few	NA	TRBJ1-5	TRBV30	TGTGCCTGGAGTGTTGAGAGCAATCAGCCCCAGCATTTT	CAWSVESNQPQHF
NA	TRBD1	TRBJ2-2	TRBV11-1	TGTGCCAGCAGCCTCGACAGGGTAATCACCGGGGAGCTGTTTTTT	CASSLDRVITGELFF
NA	NA	TRBJ2-2	TRBV27	TGTGCCAGCAGGGGCAAACGCACCGGGGAGCTGTTTTTT	CASRGKRTGELFF
NA	NA	TRBJ1-6	TRBV27	TGTGCCAGCAGTTCGGCAGGGAGAACCCAGGGTTCACCCCTCCACTTT	CASSSAGRTQGSPLHF
NA	NA	TRBJ1-5	TRBV19	TGTGCCAGTAGGGTTCATCCCGAAGGCAATCAGCCCCAGCATTTT	CASRVHPEGNQPQHF
NA	TRBD1	TRBJ1-4	TRBV7-9	TGTGCCAGCAGCTTCCCCCCAGGGGGCAGTGGTAATGAAAAACTGTTTTTT	CASSFPPGGSGNEKLFF
few	NA	TRBJ1-1	TRBV30	TGTGCCTGGAGTGTTGAAAGGAGGGGTGAAGCTTTCTTT	CAWSVERRGEAFF
NA	NA	TRBJ2-5	TRBV7-9	TGTGCCAGCAGCTTCGGGTCAGCCCAAGAGACCCAGTACTTC	CASSFGSAQETQYF
NA	NA	TRBJ2-1	TRBV7-9	TGTGCCAGCAGCTTAGGAGGCTCGTACAATGAGCAGTTCTTC	CASSLGGSYNEQFF
few	TRBD2	TRBJ2-3	TRBV5-1	TGCGCCAGCAGCTCCCCTGTAGCGGGGGGGGGTCCAGATACGCAGTATTTT	CASSSPVAGGGPDTQYF
NA	TRBD2	TRBJ2-1	TRBV18	TGTGCCAGCTCACCAAAAAGCGGGGGCACACACAATGAGCAGTTCTTC	CASSPKSGGTHNEQFF
NA	TRBD1	TRBJ1-2	TRBV5-4	TGTGCCAGCACCCCTAAACCCGGGACAGGGGGTTACTATGGCTACACCTTC	CASTPKPGTGGYYGYTF
NA	NA	TRBJ2-7	TRBV7-2	TGTGCCAGCACCCCAGACAGCTCCTACGAGCAGTACTTC	CASTPDSSYEQYF
NA	NA	TRBJ2-2	TRBV2	TGTGCCAGCAGTGTACGGGGGGCCACGAACACCGGGGAGCTGTTTTTT	CASSVRGATNTGELFF
NA	NA	TRBJ2-5	TRBV14	TGTGCCAGCAGCCCGCCCTGGACAGTACAAGAGACCCAGTACTTC	CASSPPWTVQETQYF
NA	TRBD2	TRBJ2-7	TRBV19	TGTGCCAGTAGCGCCCAGCGGGGCTCCTACGAGCAGTACTTC	CASSAQRGSYEQYF
NA	NA	TRBJ2-7	TRBV2	TGTGCCAGCAGTGAAGCCGGGACTTCGACCTACGAGCAGTACTTC	CASSEAGTSTYEQYF
many	NA	TRBJ1-3	TRBV2	TGTGCCAGCAACCCCGGCTGGGACAACTCTGGAAACACCATATATTTT	CASNPGWDNSGNTIYF